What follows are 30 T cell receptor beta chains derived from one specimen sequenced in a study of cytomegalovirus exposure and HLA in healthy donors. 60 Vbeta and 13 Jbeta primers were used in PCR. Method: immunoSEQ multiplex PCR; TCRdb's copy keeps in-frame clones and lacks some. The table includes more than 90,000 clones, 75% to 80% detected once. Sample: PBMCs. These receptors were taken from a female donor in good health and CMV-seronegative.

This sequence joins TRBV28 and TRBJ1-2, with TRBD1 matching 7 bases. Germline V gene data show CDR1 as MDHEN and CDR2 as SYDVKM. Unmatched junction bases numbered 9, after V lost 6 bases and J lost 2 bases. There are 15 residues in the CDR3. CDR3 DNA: TGTGCCAGCAGGAGAAGGGGACAGTTGAACTATGGCTACACCTTC. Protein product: CASRRRGQLNYGYTF.

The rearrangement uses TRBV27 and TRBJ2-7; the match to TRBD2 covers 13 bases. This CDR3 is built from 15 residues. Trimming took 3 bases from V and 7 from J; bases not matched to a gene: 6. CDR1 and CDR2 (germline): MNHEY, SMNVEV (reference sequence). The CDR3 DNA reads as TGTGCCAGCAGTTTCGGACTAGCGGGAGCGGGTGAGCAGTACTTC. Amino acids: CASSFGLAGAGEQYF.

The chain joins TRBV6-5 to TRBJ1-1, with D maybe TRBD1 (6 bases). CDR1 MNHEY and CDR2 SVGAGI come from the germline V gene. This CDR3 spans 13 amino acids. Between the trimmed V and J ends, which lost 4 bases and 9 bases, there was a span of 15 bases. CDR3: CASSSSGTPKAFF. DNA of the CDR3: TGTGCCAGCAGTTCCTCCGGGACACCGAAAGCTTTCTTT.

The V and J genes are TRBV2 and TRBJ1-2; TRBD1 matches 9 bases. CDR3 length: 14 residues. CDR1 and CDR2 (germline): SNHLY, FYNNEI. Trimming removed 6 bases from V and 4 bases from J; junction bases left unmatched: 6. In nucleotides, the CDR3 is TGTGCCAGCAGGGGAGACAGGGGGGTCTATGGCTACACCTTC. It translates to CASRGDRGVYGYTF.

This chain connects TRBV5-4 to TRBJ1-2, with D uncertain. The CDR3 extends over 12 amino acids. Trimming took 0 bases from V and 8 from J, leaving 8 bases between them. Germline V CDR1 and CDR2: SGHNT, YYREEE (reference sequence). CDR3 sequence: CASSLVAVGYTF. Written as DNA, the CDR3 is TGTGCCAGCAGCTTGGTAGCGGTCGGCTACACCTTC.

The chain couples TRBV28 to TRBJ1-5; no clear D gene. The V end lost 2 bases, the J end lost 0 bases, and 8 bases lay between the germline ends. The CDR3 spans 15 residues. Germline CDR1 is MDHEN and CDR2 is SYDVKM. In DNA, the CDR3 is TGTGCCAGCAGTTTAAGCGATTATAGCAATCAGCCCCAGCATTTT. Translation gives CASSLSDYSNQPQHF.

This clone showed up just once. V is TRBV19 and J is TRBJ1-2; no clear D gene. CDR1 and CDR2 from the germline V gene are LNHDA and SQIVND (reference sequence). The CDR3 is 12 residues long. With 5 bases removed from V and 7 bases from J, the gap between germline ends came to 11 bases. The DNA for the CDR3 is TGTGCCAGTAGTCACCACAACAGTGGCTACACCTTC. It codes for CASSHHNSGYTF.

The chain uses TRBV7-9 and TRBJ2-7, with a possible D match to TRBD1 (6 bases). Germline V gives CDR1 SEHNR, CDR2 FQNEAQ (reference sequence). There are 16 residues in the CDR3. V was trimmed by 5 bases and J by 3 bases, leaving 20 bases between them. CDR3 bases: TGTGCCAGCAGCCTACTAGACAGGTACCGAATCTACGAGCAGTACTTC. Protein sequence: CASSLLDRYRIYEQYF.

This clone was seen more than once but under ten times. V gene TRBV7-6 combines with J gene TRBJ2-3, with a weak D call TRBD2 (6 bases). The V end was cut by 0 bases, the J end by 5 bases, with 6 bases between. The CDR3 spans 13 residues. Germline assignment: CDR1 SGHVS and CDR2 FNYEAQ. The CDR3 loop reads CASSLARGDTQYF. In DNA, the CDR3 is TGTGCCAGCAGCTTAGCGCGGGGAGATACGCAGTATTTT.

Here the CDR3 reads CASSLQGETEKLFF. The CDR3 DNA is TGTGCCAGCAGCCTACAGGGGGAAACGGAAAAACTGTTTTTT. This chain connects TRBV7-9 to TRBJ1-4; 8 bases align to TRBD1. CDR3 length: 14 residues. Germline values: CDR1 SEHNR, CDR2 FQNEAQ (reference sequence). Trimming cost V 5 bases and J 8 bases; bases outside gene matches: 7.

CDR3 sequence: CAIQGVGEQFF. CDR3 nucleotides: TGTGCCATCCAGGGCGTTGGAGAGCAGTTCTTC. The rearrangement uses TRBV10-3 and TRBJ2-1; TRBD1 might be the D (5 bases). Germline-derived CDR1 and CDR2 are ENHRY and SYGVKD. The CDR3 contains 11 residues. The V end lost 8 bases, the J end lost 10 bases, and 12 bases lay between the germline ends.

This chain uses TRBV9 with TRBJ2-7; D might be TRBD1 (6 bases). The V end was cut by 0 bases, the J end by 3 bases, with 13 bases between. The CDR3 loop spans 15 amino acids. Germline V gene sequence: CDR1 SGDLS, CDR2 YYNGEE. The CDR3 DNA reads TGTGCCAGCAGCGTAGAAGGCAGGGGAAACTACGAGCAGTACTTC. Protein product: CASSVEGRGNYEQYF.

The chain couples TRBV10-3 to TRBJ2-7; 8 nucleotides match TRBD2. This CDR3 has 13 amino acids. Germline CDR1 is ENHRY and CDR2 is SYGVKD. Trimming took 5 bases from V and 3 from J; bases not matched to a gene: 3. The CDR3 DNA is TGTGCCATCAGTCCGGGGGGGCTCTACGAGCAGTACTTC. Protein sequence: CAISPGGLYEQYF.

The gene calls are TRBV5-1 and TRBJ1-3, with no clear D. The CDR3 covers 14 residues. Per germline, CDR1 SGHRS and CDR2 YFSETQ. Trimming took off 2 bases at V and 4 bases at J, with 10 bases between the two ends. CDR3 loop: CASSLSMRGNTIYF. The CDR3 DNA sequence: TGCGCCAGCAGCTTATCAATGAGGGGAAACACCATATATTTT.

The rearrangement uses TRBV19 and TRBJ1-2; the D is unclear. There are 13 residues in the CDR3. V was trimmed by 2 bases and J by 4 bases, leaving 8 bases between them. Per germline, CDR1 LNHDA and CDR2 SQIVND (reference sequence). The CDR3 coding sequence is TGTGCCAGTAGTATACGGTCGCTCTATGGCTACACCTTC. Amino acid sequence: CASSIRSLYGYTF.

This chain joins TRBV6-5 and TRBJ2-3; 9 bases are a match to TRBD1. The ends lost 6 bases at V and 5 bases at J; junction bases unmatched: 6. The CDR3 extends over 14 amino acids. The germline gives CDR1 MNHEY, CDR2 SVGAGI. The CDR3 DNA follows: TGTGCCAGCAGCCCGGACAGGGGTAAAGATACGCAGTATTTT. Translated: CASSPDRGKDTQYF.

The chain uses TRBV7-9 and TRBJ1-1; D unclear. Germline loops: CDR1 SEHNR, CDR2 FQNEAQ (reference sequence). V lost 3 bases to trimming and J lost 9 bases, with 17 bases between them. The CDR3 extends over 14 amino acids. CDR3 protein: CASSFGEVGLKAFF. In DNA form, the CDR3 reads TGTGCCAGCAGCTTTGGGGAGGTTGGGTTGAAAGCTTTCTTT.

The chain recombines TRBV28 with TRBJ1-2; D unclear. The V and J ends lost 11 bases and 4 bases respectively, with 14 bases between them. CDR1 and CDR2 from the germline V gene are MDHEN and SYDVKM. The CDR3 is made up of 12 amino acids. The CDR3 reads CAHSRGIYGYTF. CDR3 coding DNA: TGTGCCCACTCACGAGGGATCTATGGCTACACCTTC.

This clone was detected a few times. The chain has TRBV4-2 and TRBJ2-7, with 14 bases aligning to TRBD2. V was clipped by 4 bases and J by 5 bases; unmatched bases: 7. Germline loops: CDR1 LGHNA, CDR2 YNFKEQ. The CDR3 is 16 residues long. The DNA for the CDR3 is TGTGCCAGCAGCCGAGGACTAGCGGGGGGTGAAAACGAGCAGTACTTC. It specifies CASSRGLAGGENEQYF.

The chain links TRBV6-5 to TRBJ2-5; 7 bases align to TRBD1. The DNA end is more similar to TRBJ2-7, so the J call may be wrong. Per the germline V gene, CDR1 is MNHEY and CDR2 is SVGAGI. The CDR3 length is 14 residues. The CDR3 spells CASGTGTVSYEQYF. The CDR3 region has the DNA TGTGCCAGCGGAACCGGGACAGTCTCCTACGAGCAGTACTTC.

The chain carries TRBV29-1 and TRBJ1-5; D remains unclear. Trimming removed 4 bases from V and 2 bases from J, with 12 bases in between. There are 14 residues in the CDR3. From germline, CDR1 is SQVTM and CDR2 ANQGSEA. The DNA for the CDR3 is TGCAGCGTTGGAGGGATCTCTGGCAATCAGCCCCAGCATTTT. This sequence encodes CSVGGISGNQPQHF.

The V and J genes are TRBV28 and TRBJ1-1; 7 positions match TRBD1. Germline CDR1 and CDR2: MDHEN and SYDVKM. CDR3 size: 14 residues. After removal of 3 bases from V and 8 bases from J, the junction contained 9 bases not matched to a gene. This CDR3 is CASSFEGAVAEAFF. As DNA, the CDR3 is TGTGCCAGCAGTTTTGAGGGGGCTGTAGCAGAAGCTTTCTTT.

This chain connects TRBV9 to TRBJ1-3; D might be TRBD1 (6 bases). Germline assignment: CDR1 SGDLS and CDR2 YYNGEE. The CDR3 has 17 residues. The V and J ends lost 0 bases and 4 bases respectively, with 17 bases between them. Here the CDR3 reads CASSVGVGTGKGNTIYF. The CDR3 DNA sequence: TGTGCCAGCAGCGTAGGTGTAGGAACAGGGAAGGGAAACACCATATATTTT.

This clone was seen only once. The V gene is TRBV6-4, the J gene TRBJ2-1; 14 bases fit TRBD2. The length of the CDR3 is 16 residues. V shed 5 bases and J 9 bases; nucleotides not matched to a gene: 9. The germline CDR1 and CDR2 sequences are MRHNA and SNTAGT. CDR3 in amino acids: CASSRTGTSGSSEQFF. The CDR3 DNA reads TGTGCCAGCAGTCGAACCGGGACTAGCGGGAGCAGTGAGCAGTTCTTC.

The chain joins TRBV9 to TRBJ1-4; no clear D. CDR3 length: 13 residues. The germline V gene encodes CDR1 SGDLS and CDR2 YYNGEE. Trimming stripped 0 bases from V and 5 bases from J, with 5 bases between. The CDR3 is CASSVGLNEKLFF. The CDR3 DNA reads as TGTGCCAGCAGCGTAGGACTAAATGAAAAACTGTTTTTT.

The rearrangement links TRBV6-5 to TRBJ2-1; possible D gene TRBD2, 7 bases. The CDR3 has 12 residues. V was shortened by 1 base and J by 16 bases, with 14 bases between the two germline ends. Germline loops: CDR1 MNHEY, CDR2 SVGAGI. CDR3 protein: CASSYLRGPVFF. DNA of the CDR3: TGTGCCAGCAGTTACTTGCGGGGGCCCGTTTTCTTC.

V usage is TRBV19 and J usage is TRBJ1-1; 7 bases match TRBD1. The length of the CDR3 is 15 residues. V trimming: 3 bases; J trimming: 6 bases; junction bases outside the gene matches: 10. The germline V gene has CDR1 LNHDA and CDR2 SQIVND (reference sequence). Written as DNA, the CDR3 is TGTGCCAGTAGTATGGACAGGAGGGGGAGGTCTGAAGCTTTCTTT. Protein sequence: CASSMDRRGRSEAFF.

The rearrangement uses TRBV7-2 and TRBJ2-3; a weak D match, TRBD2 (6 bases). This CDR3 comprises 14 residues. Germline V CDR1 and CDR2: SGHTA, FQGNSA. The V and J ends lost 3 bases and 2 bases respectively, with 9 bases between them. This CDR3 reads CASSFGGSTDTQYF. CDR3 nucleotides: TGTGCCAGCAGCTTTGGGGGGTCCACAGATACGCAGTATTTT.

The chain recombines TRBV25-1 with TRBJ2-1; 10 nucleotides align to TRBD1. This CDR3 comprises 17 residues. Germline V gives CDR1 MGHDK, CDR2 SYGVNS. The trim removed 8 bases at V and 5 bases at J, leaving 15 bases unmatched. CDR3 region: CASGTTPGTGDHNEQFF. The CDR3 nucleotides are TGTGCCAGCGGAACAACCCCCGGGACAGGGGACCACAATGAGCAGTTCTTC.

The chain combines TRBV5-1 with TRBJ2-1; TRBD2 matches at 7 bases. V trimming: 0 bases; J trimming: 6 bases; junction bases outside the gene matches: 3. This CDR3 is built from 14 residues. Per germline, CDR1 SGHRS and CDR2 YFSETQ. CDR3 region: CASSLGLAINEQFF. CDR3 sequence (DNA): TGCGCCAGCAGCTTGGGACTAGCCATCAATGAGCAGTTCTTC.